The clone carrying this TCR beta chain was detected a few times. Antigen: not known. Germline CDR1 SGHRS, CDR2 YFSETQ. Germline trimming cut 2 bases from V and 4 bases from J; bases unmatched to any gene: 4. CDR3 length: 15 residues. The sample comes from a study of beta chain features in type 1 diabetes. Investigators reverse transcribed all isolated RNA, so they sequenced expressed TCRB transcripts. Measured with immunoSEQ multiplex PCR; TCRdb has only the in-frame clones, and not every one. The table has tens of thousands of clones, about a third seen once. Whole-study findings and limits: A closer apparent resemblance between naive, central memory and Treg TCRB repertoires was seen in patients than in healthy donors.

The chain combines TRBV5-1 with TRBJ2-3, with 10 bases fitting TRBD2. The origin of this receptor is a woman under 30 in good health. Sequenced material: stem cell memory CD4+ T cells from blood. The CDR3 spells CASSFTSGGADTQYF. In DNA form, the CDR3 reads TGCGCCAGCAGCTTCACAAGCGGGGGGGCAGATACGCAGTATTTT.